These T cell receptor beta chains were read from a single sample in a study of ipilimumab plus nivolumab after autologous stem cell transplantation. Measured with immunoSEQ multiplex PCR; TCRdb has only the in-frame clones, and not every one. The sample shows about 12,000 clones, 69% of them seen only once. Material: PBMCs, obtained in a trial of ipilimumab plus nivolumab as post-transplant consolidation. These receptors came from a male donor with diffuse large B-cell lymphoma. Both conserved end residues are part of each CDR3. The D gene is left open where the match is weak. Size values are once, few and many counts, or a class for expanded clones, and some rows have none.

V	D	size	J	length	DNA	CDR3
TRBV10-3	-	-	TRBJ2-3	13	TGTGCCATCAGTGAGCCGACCACAGATACGCAGTATTTT	CAISEPTTDTQYF
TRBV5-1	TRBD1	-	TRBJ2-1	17	TGCGCCAGCAGCATTCTCAACAGGGGGCTCTCCTACAATGAGCAGTTCTTC	CASSILNRGLSYNEQFF
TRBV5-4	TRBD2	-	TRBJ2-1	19	TGTGCCAGCAGCTTGGCGTATCGAGGTGGCGGGGGGGCTTTGAATGAGCAGTTCTTC	CASSLAYRGGGGALNEQFF
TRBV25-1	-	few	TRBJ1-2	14	TGTGCCAGCAGTGAACAGGGGCTGACCTATGGCTACACCTTC	CASSEQGLTYGYTF
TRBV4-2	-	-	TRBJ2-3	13	TGTGCCAGCAGCGAACCCGGGGGAGATACGCAGTATTTT	CASSEPGGDTQYF
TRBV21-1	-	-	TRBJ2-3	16	TGTGCCAGCAGCAAAGTTGGGACTCAGAGTTTAAATACGCAGTATTTT	CASSKVGTQSLNTQYF
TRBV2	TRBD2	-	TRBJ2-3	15	TGTGCCACCAAAATCGGCGGGGGGGCCCCAGATACGCAGTATTTT	CATKIGGGAPDTQYF
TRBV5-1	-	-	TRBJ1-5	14	TGCGCCAGCAGTCAAGGGGTTGGCAATCAGCCCCAGCATTTT	CASSQGVGNQPQHF
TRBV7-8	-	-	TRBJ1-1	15	TGTGCCAGCAGCTTAGCGTGGCAGTTGGTCACTGAAGCTTTCTTT	CASSLAWQLVTEAFF
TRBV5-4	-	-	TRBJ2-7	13	TGTGCCAGCAGTACTGGAGACCCGGGCGAGCAGTACTTC	CASSTGDPGEQYF
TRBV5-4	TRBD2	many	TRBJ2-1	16	TGTGCCAGCAGCTTCCGGCGGGGGGGGGACGGCAATGAGCAGTTCTTC	CASSFRRGGDGNEQFF
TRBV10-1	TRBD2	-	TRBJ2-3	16	TGCGCCAGCAGTGAGTCGAGCGGGGGGCCAGAGGATACGCAGTATTTT	CASSESSGGPEDTQYF
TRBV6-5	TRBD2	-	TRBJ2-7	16	TGTGCCAGCAGTTACGGTGGGCGGGGGTGGACCTACGAGCAGTACTTC	CASSYGGRGWTYEQYF
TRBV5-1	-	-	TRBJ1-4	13	TGCGCCAGCAGCTCCAGAGTTAATGAAAAACTGTTTTTT	CASSSRVNEKLFF
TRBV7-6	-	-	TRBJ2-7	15	TGTGCCAGCAGCTTGGGGACACCTCCCTCCTACGAGCAGTACTTC	CASSLGTPPSYEQYF
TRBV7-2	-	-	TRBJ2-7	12	TGTGCCAGCAGTAAGAGGGGGGACGAGCAGTACTTC	CASSKRGDEQYF
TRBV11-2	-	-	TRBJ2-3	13	TGTGCCAGCAGCTTAGGAGGTGCAGATACGCAGTATTTT	CASSLGGADTQYF
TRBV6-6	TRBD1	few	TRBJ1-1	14	TGTGCCAGCAGTTACCCAGACAGGGGGCGAGGAGCTTTCTTT	CASSYPDRGRGAFF
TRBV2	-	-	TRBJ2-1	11	TGTGCCAGCAGAGGCGGCAATGAGCAGTTCTTC	CASRGGNEQFF
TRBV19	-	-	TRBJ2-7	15	TGTGCCAGTAGTATTTCATTTACGGGATTCTACGAGCAGTACTTC	CASSISFTGFYEQYF
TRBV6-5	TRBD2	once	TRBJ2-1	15	TGTGCCAGCAGCCTACTAGCGGGAGACTACAATGAGCAGTTCTTC	CASSLLAGDYNEQFF
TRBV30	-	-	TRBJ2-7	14	TGTGCCTGGATTCTACACGGGAAGGGGGACGAGCAGTACTTC	CAWILHGKGDEQYF
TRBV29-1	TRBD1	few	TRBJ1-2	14	TGCAGCGTTAGGGATACAGGGGGAGGAGATGGCTACACCTTC	CSVRDTGGGDGYTF
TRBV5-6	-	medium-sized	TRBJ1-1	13	TGTGCCAGCAGCAGAACCGGGACCCCTGAAGCTTTCTTT	CASSRTGTPEAFF
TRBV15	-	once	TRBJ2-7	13	TGTGCCACCAGCAGAGCCATCTCCTACGAGCAGTACTTC	CATSRAISYEQYF
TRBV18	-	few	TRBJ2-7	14	TGTGCCAGCTCACCAGGGACCCAAAGGTACGAGCAGTACTTC	CASSPGTQRYEQYF
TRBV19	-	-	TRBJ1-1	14	TGTGCCAGTAGGATTACATCTACAGGAGGTGAAGCTTTCTTT	CASRITSTGGEAFF
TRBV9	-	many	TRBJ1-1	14	TGTGCCAGCAGCTTAGGAACAGGGAACACTGAAGCTTTCTTT	CASSLGTGNTEAFF
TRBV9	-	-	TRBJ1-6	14	TGTGCCAGCAGCGATCTAGGGGGGAATTCACCCCTCCACTTT	CASSDLGGNSPLHF
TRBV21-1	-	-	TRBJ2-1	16	TGTGCCAGCAGCCAGGGGGGACACAGGACCTACAATGAGCAGTTCTTC	CASSQGGHRTYNEQFF
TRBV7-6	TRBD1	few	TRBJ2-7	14	TGTGCCAGCAGCTTGGTGACAGGGGGGGGCGAGCAGTACTTC	CASSLVTGGGEQYF
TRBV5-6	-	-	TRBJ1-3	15	TGTGCCAGCAGCTTCGTTTCCGTATCTGGAAACACCATATATTTT	CASSFVSVSGNTIYF
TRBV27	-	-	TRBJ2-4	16	TGTGCCAGCAGTTTGCCTGGGGGGCCAGCCAAAAACATTCAGTACTTC	CASSLPGGPAKNIQYF
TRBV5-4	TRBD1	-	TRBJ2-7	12	TGTGCCAGCAGCTTGAGGGACAGCCAGCAGTACTTC	CASSLRDSQQYF
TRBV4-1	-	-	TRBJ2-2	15	TGCGCCAGCAGCCAAAACAGTGCGAACACCGGGGAGCTGTTTTTT	CASSQNSANTGELFF
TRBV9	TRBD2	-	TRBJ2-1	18	TGTGCCAGCAGCACTAGCGGGGGGGCCTTGGGGTCCTACAATGAGCAGTTCTTC	CASSTSGGALGSYNEQFF
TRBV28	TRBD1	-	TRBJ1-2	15	TGTGCCAGCAGTCAGACAGGGGGTTTCGACTATGGCTACACCTTC	CASSQTGGFDYGYTF
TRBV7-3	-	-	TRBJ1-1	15	TGTGCCAGCAGCTTATACGGGCAATCGAACACTGAAGCTTTCTTT	CASSLYGQSNTEAFF
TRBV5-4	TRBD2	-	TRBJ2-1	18	TGTGCCAGCAGCCCACCGGGGACTAGCGGGAGGCTCTACAATGAGCAGTTCTTC	CASSPPGTSGRLYNEQFF
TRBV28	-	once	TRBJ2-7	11	TGTGCCAGCATGGGGGTGTACGAGCAGTACTTC	CASMGVYEQYF
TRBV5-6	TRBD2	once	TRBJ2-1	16	TGTGCCAGCAGCTTCGGGACGGGGAGGGCCGGGAATGAGCAGTTCTTC	CASSFGTGRAGNEQFF
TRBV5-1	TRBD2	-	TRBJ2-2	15	TGCGCCAGCAGCGCACTAGCGGGAGTTGCCGGGGAGCTGTTTTTT	CASSALAGVAGELFF
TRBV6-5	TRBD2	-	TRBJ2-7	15	TGTGCCAGCAGTGTACTAGCGGGAGATCGAAACGAGCAGTACTTC	CASSVLAGDRNEQYF
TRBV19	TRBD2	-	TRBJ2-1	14	TGTGCCAGTATGGGGACTAGCGGGAGTAATGAGCAGTTCTTC	CASMGTSGSNEQFF